The 20 T cell receptor beta chains presented below share a single source sample, sequenced in a study of blood T cell repertoires in COVID-19. TCRdb's copy holds only in-frame clones and misses some; the assay was immunoSEQ multiplex PCR. The table shows 100,000 or so clones, with 81% occurring only once. Sequencing was performed on peripheral blood. The origin of the receptors is an elderly man with acute or convalescent COVID-19.

The rearrangement joins TRBV19 to TRBJ1-6, with D hard to call. The CDR3 runs 13 residues. The germline V and J ends were trimmed by 9 bases and 5 bases, with 11 bases remaining between them. Germline V gene sequence: CDR1 LNHDA, CDR2 SQIVND (reference sequence). Here the CDR3 reads CASSRQDNSPLHF. In DNA, the CDR3 is TGTGCCAGCAGCCGGCAGGATAATTCACCCCTCCACTTT.

The genes are TRBV5-4 and TRBJ2-3, with TRBD2 identical over 10 bases. The junction had 10 bases not matched to a gene; V was cut back by 3 bases and J by 6 bases. Germline CDR1 SGHNT, CDR2 YYREEE (reference sequence). CDR3 length equals 16 residues. The CDR3 here is CASSSSLPGLADTQYF. CDR3 DNA: TGTGCCAGCAGCTCATCTCTTCCGGGACTAGCGGATACGCAGTATTTT. Full variable domain (missing parts from reference TRBV5-4 and TRBJ2-3): ETGVTQSPTHLIKTRGQQVTLRCSSQSGHNTVSWYQQALGQGPQFIFQYYREEENGRGNFPPRFSGLQFPNYSSELNVNALELDDSALYLCASSSSLPGLADTQYFGPGTRLTVL.

The chain has TRBV28 and TRBJ2-7; 13 bases line up with TRBD2. V was pared by 6 bases and J by 7 bases, with 18 bases of the junction left unmatched. The CDR3 contains 18 residues. Germline V gene lookup returns CDR1 MDHEN and CDR2 SYDVKM. The CDR3 protein is CASRYRTSGSAYTGEQYF. CDR3 DNA sequence: TGTGCCAGCAGGTATCGGACTAGCGGGAGTGCCTACACGGGGGAGCAGTACTTC. Looking up the rest from reference TRBV28 and TRBJ2-7 gives the full variable domain: DVKVTQSSRYLVKRTGEKVFLECVQDMDHENMFWYRQDPGLGLRLIYFSYDVKMKEKGDIPEGYSVSREKKERFSLILESASTNQTSMYLCASRYRTSGSAYTGEQYFGPGTRLTVT.

The V gene is TRBV19, the J gene TRBJ2-7; D perhaps matches TRBD2 (6 bases). Trimming removed 4 bases at V and 2 bases at J, with 21 bases between. This CDR3 comprises 17 residues. Germline V gene lookup returns CDR1 LNHDA and CDR2 SQIVND (reference sequence). This chain's CDR3 is CASSKAGRRGPPYEQYF. The CDR3 DNA follows: TGTGCCAGTAGTAAGGCGGGACGGAGGGGACCTCCCTACGAGCAGTACTTC. Looking up the rest from reference TRBV19 and TRBJ2-7 gives the full variable domain: DGGITQSPKYLFRKEGQNVTLSCEQNLNHDAMYWYRQDPGQGLRLIYYSQIVNDFQKGDIAEGYSVSREKKESFPLTVTSAQKNPTAFYLCASSKAGRRGPPYEQYFGPGTRLTVT.

The rearrangement links TRBV27 to TRBJ2-1, with 10 bases matching TRBD2. V lost 6 bases to trimming and J lost 8 bases; unmatched junction nucleotides: 10. CDR1 is MNHEY, CDR2 SMNVEV, per germline (reference sequence). This CDR3 is 15 amino acids long. The DNA for the CDR3 is TGTGCCAGCAGCCCCGGGACTAGCGAGCTGTATGAGCAGTTCTTC. This translates into CASSPGTSELYEQFF.

The J gene is TRBJ2-7, the V gene TRBV28; tentative D call: TRBD1 (6 bases). V shed 7 bases and J shed 0 bases, with 16 bases lying between them. The CDR3 spans 15 residues. Germline CDR1 MDHEN, CDR2 SYDVKM. The CDR3, as DNA: TGTGCCAGCATGGAAGGAGTAGGGGGCTCCTACGAGCAGTACTTC. Encoded protein: CASMEGVGGSYEQYF.

This clone was observed a handful of times. The chain combines TRBV2 with TRBJ2-3; possible D gene TRBD2, 6 bases. The CDR3 is 15 amino acids. CDR1 and CDR2 from the germline V gene are SNHLY and FYNNEI. Trimming took off 5 bases at V and 0 bases at J, with 12 bases between the two ends. CDR3 region: CASSPGTSSTDTQYF. The CDR3 DNA reads as TGTGCCAGCAGTCCCGGGACTTCTAGCACAGATACGCAGTATTTT.

This clone appeared a few times. The chain recombines TRBV14 with TRBJ1-1; D uncertain. This CDR3 spans 13 amino acids. The V end lost 2 bases, the J end lost 5 bases, and 9 bases lay between the germline ends. The V gene's germline CDR1 is SGHDN and CDR2 FVKESK. The CDR3 protein is CASSQSGETEAFF. DNA for the CDR3: TGTGCCAGCAGCCAATCCGGGGAGACTGAAGCTTTCTTT.

This clone showed up just a few times. CDR3: CSARRGSYEQYF. The CDR3, as DNA: TGCAGCGCCCGAAGGGGCTCCTACGAGCAGTACTTC. The genes are TRBV29-1 and TRBJ2-7, with D possibly TRBD1 on 5 matching bases. The CDR3 consists of 12 residues. Trimming took off 7 bases at V and 0 bases at J, with 10 bases between the two ends. In germline, CDR1 is SQVTM, CDR2 ANQGSEA.

This clone has only a few counts. This chain uses TRBV7-9 with TRBJ2-1, with 10 bases aligning to TRBD1. Germline CDR1 reads SEHNR; CDR2 reads FQNEAQ (reference sequence). This CDR3 spans 14 amino acids. With V trimmed by 3 bases and J by 10 bases, 6 bases remained unmatched. The CDR3 DNA reads TGTGCCAGCAGCTTGGGACAGGGGTTTTGGGAGCAGTTCTTC. This codes for CASSLGQGFWEQFF.

This clone was found a few times. Here the CDR3 reads CASSSMVADQKLFF. The CDR3 coding sequence is TGTGCCAGCAGTTCCATGGTAGCGGACCAAAAGCTGTTTTTT. The chain joins TRBV28 to TRBJ2-2, with D possibly being TRBD2 (6 bases). This CDR3 has 14 amino acids. Germline loops: CDR1 MDHEN, CDR2 SYDVKM. V dropped 4 bases and J dropped 12 bases, with 18 bases sitting between them. The full variable domain, rest sourced from reference TRBV28 and TRBJ2-2, is DVKVTQSSRYLVKRTGEKVFLECVQDMDHENMFWYRQDPGLGLRLIYFSYDVKMKEKGDIPEGYSVSREKKERFSLILESASTNQTSMYLCASSSMVADQKLFFGEGSRLTVL.

This chain joins TRBV28 and TRBJ1-5; D possibly corresponds to TRBD1 (6 bases). The germline CDR1 and CDR2 sequences are MDHEN and SYDVKM. The CDR3 is 15 residues long. Trimming took 5 bases from V and 7 from J, leaving 18 bases between them. The CDR3 sequence: CASSRPGGPGQPQHF. CDR3 bases: TGTGCCAGCAGTCGCCCTGGGGGCCCCGGACAGCCCCAGCATTTT.

The chain is built from TRBV7-2 and TRBJ2-4, with D possibly matching TRBD1 (6 bases). Germline assignment: CDR1 SGHTA and CDR2 FQGNSA. V was shortened by 5 bases and J by 6 bases, with 14 bases between the two germline ends. The CDR3 loop spans 14 amino acids. CDR3 sequence reads: CASSPWGLVNIQYF. The CDR3, as DNA: TGTGCCAGCAGCCCCTGGGGGCTAGTAAACATTCAGTACTTC.

This clone was seen once. The gene calls are TRBV7-2 and TRBJ1-2, with TRBD1 matching over 10 bases. Germline assignment: CDR1 SGHTA and CDR2 FQGNSA. With 1 base clipped from V and 4 bases from J, the junction kept 3 bases outside the gene matches. The CDR3 runs 15 residues. The chain's CDR3 is CASSLGRQGAYGYTF. The CDR3 DNA follows: TGTGCCAGCAGCTTAGGCAGACAGGGGGCCTATGGCTACACCTTC.

This chain joins TRBV5-1 and TRBJ1-1; weak D call: TRBD1 (6 bases). CDR1 SGHRS and CDR2 YFSETQ come from the germline V gene. V was clipped by 2 bases and J by 3 bases, with 11 bases between them. CDR3 length: 14 amino acids. The CDR3 sequence is CASSLQGRDTEAFF. In nucleotides, the CDR3 is TGCGCCAGCAGCTTACAGGGAAGGGACACTGAAGCTTTCTTT.

CDR3 nucleotides: TGTGCCAGCAGTCAGGGGTCTGAAGCTTTCTTT. Amino acids: CASSQGSEAFF. The chain carries TRBV6-5 and TRBJ1-1; D might be TRBD1 (6 bases). Germline V gene data show CDR1 as MNHEY and CDR2 as SVGAGI. CDR3 length: 11 amino acids. Trimming took 5 bases from V and 6 from J, leaving 7 bases between them.

This clone was counted only a few times. J is TRBJ2-2 and V is TRBV5-1, with D perhaps TRBD1 (6 bases). V shed 4 bases and J shed 1 base, with 11 bases lying between them. Germline CDR1 and CDR2: SGHRS and YFSETQ. The CDR3 totals 15 residues. Written as DNA, the CDR3 is TGCGCCAGCAGCAAGGACAGTGGGAACACCGGGGAGCTGTTTTTT. This encodes CASSKDSGNTGELFF.

V usage is TRBV7-2 and J usage is TRBJ1-1; no reliable D call. Germline V gives CDR1 SGHTA, CDR2 FQGNSA. V was shortened by 1 base and J by 3 bases, with 12 bases between the two germline ends. The CDR3 extends over 15 amino acids. The CDR3 is CASSLGASKDTEAFF. The CDR3 DNA reads as TGTGCCAGCAGCTTAGGGGCAAGCAAGGACACTGAAGCTTTCTTT.

The chain is built from TRBV7-2 and TRBJ2-5, with 9 nucleotides matching TRBD2. This CDR3 spans 14 amino acids. Germline-derived CDR1 and CDR2 are SGHTA and FQGNSA. Unmatched junction bases numbered 1, after V lost 1 base and J lost 4 bases. CDR3 protein: CASSLGSGRETQYF. The CDR3 nucleotides are TGTGCCAGCAGCTTAGGTAGCGGGAGAGAGACCCAGTACTTC.

The rearrangement uses TRBV5-4 and TRBJ2-7, with 12 nucleotides matching TRBD2. Germline CDR1 and CDR2: SGHNT and YYREEE (reference sequence). The ends lost 5 bases at V and 7 bases at J; junction bases unmatched: 7. This CDR3 is built from 14 residues. CDR3 loop: CASSRGLAGLEQYF. The CDR3 DNA is TGTGCCAGCAGTCGGGGACTAGCGGGCCTAGAGCAGTACTTC. Combining the CDR3 with reference TRBV5-4 and TRBJ2-7 gives the whole variable domain ETGVTQSPTHLIKTRGQQVTLRCSSQSGHNTVSWYQQALGQGPQFIFQYYREEENGRGNFPPRFSGLQFPNYSSELNVNALELDDSALYLCASSRGLAGLEQYFGPGTRLTVT.